What follows are 15 T cell receptor beta chains derived from one specimen sequenced in a study of blood T cell repertoires in COVID-19. Here immunoSEQ multiplex PCR was the method, and the copy in TCRdb shows in-frame clones only, minus some. The table has tens of thousands of clones, roughly 85% seen once; the top ten hold roughly 11%. The source material was peripheral blood. All receptors derive from a human donor in a cohort sampled during active COVID-19.

V usage is TRBV5-4 and J usage is TRBJ2-3, with 11 bases fitting TRBD1. Germline lookup yields CDR1 SGHNT and CDR2 YYREEE (reference sequence). The CDR3 covers 15 residues. V lost 0 bases and J lost 5; bases outside the gene matches: 2. The CDR3 sequence: CASSLGTGGGDTQYF. CDR3 DNA sequence: TGTGCCAGCAGCTTGGGGACAGGGGGCGGAGATACGCAGTATTTT.

The rearrangement uses TRBV18 and TRBJ2-7; D possibly corresponds to TRBD1 (5 bases). Between the trimmed V and J ends, which lost 1 base and 3 bases, there was a span of 7 bases. Germline CDR1 KGHSH, CDR2 LQKENI. CDR3 length equals 13 residues. CDR3 DNA sequence: TGTGCCAGCTCACCACAGGGGATCTACGAGCAGTACTTC. Amino acid sequence: CASSPQGIYEQYF.

This chain connects TRBV24-1 to TRBJ1-2; D perhaps matches TRBD1 (6 bases). Trimming took off 5 bases at V and 4 bases at J, with 7 bases between the two ends. Germline lookup yields CDR1 KGHDR and CDR2 SFDVKD. The CDR3 contains 12 residues. This CDR3 is CATSAQGYGYTF. The CDR3 DNA reads TGTGCCACCAGTGCACAGGGCTATGGCTACACCTTC.

This clone was counted a single time. The chain employs TRBV5-1 and TRBJ1-1, with 10 positions matching TRBD1. The germline V gene encodes CDR1 SGHRS and CDR2 YFSETQ. Trimming cost V 2 bases and J 3 bases; bases outside gene matches: 7. The CDR3 runs 16 residues. DNA for the CDR3: TGCGCCAGCAGCTTAAACCGACAGGGGGCGCACACTGAAGCTTTCTTT. It translates to CASSLNRQGAHTEAFF. The whole variable domain, filled in from reference TRBV5-1 and TRBJ1-1, reads KAGVTQTPRYLIKTRGQQVTLSCSPISGHRSVSWYQQTPGQGLQFLFEYFSETQRNKGNFPGRFSGRQFSNSRSEMNVSTLELGDSALYLCASSLNRQGAHTEAFFGQGTRLTVV.

As DNA, the CDR3 is TGCAGCGCCCGAACTGGGGGGTTCTCCTACGAGCAGTACTTC. As protein: CSARTGGFSYEQYF. This chain connects TRBV29-1 to TRBJ2-7, with TRBD2 as a possible D gene (6 bases). V dropped 7 bases and J dropped 0 bases, with 16 bases sitting between them. CDR3 length: 14 residues. CDR1 is SQVTM and CDR2 is ANQGSEA in the germline V gene.

The chain links TRBV7-2 to TRBJ1-3; D is ambiguous. This CDR3 contains 15 residues. Looked up from germline, CDR1 is SGHTA and CDR2 is FQGNSA. V lost 6 bases, J lost 0 bases, and 12 bases lay in between. This CDR3 reads CASRLRLSSGNTIYF. Written as DNA, the CDR3 is TGTGCCAGCAGACTCAGGCTTTCCTCTGGAAACACCATATATTTT.

The chain has TRBV5-1 and TRBJ2-3; no firm D call. CDR1 is SGHRS and CDR2 is YFSETQ in the germline V gene. Trimming stripped 0 bases from V and 2 bases from J, with 10 bases between. This CDR3 spans 15 amino acids. The chain's CDR3 is CASSLDATPTDTQYF. The CDR3 bases are TGCGCCAGCAGCTTGGATGCCACTCCCACAGATACGCAGTATTTT.

The CDR3 nucleotides read TGTGCCAGCAGCCCAACTAGCTACACCGGGGAGCTGTTTTTT. It translates to CASSPTSYTGELFF. V and J are TRBV11-3 and TRBJ2-2; D might be TRBD2 (6 bases). The germline V gene has CDR1 SGHNT and CDR2 YENEEA. The CDR3 runs 14 residues. V lost 5 bases and J 3 bases, leaving 10 bases between the germline ends.

The rearrangement uses TRBV2 and TRBJ1-6; weak D call: TRBD1 (6 bases). Germline CDR1 SNHLY, CDR2 FYNNEI. V was pared by 4 bases and J by 10 bases, with 17 bases between. The CDR3 length is 15 residues. The CDR3 protein is CASSAEQGPESPLHF. In nucleotides, the CDR3 is TGTGCCAGCAGTGCGGAACAGGGACCGGAATCACCCCTCCACTTT.

About this clone itself: One junction end does not reproduce the germline sequence, and a read error may be involved. The chain carries TRBV7-2 and TRBJ1-2; D not resolved. Germline V lookup: CDR1 SGHTA, CDR2 FQGNSA. This CDR3 has 13 residues. CDR3 coding DNA: TGTGCCAGCAGCTTAGATTCTAAATATGGCTACACCTTC. Translating gives CASSLDSKYGYTF.

This clone was observed a few times. The chain recombines TRBV5-1 with TRBJ2-3; D is unclear. Trimming cost V 3 bases and J 4 bases, with 3 bases left between them. The CDR3 is 11 amino acids. CDR1 SGHRS and CDR2 YFSETQ come from the germline V gene. The CDR3 sequence is CASSSADTQYF. For the CDR3, the DNA is TGCGCCAGCAGCTCAGCAGATACGCAGTATTTT.

V usage is TRBV30 and J usage is TRBJ2-6; 7 nucleotides align to TRBD1. Germline V gene sequence: CDR1 GTSNPN, CDR2 SVGIG (reference sequence). CDR3 length: 16 residues. The V gene end was trimmed by 4 bases and the J gene end by 0 bases; junction bases not matched to a gene: 6. The CDR3 nucleotides read TGTGCCTGGAAAAGGGACAGCTTCTCTGGGGCCAACGTCCTGACTTTC. This translates into CAWKRDSFSGANVLTF.

The rearrangement links TRBV6-5 to TRBJ2-5, with D tentatively TRBD1 (8 bases). V was trimmed by 6 bases and J by 5 bases, leaving 16 bases between them. CDR3 length equals 14 residues. Germline V gene lookup returns CDR1 MNHEY and CDR2 SVGAGI. CDR3 DNA sequence: TGTGCCAGCAGCAACGACAGGGGAGGGGAGACCCAGTACTTC. It is translated as CASSNDRGGETQYF.

This clone was counted between two and nine times. This sequence joins TRBV5-1 and TRBJ1-5, with 8 bases matching TRBD1. There are 13 residues in the CDR3. V trimming: 5 bases; J trimming: 7 bases; junction bases outside the gene matches: 5. From germline, CDR1 is SGHRS and CDR2 YFSETQ. CDR3 in amino acids: CASSSAGGQPQHF. DNA of the CDR3: TGCGCCAGCAGTTCGGCAGGGGGCCAGCCCCAGCATTTT. Full variable domain (outside the CDR3, taken from reference TRBV5-1 and TRBJ1-5): KAGVTQTPRYLIKTRGQQVTLSCSPISGHRSVSWYQQTPGQGLQFLFEYFSETQRNKGNFPGRFSGRQFSNSRSEMNVSTLELGDSALYLCASSSAGGQPQHFGDGTRLSIL.

This chain uses TRBV5-1 with TRBJ2-1; TRBD2 matches 11 bases. This CDR3 comprises 16 residues. CDR1 and CDR2 (germline): SGHRS, YFSETQ. The junction had 4 bases not matched to a gene; V was cut back by 4 bases and J by 1 base. The CDR3 bases are TGCGCCAGCAGCGATCCTAGCGGGAGGTCCTACAATGAGCAGTTCTTC. It translates to CASSDPSGRSYNEQFF.